Following are 6 T cell receptor beta chains from one sample sequenced in a study of regulatory T cells in long-lasting Graves disease (dated by TCRdb to the early 2020s). Explained via the paper, the time point label denotes: newly diagnosed GD, antithyroid drugs for less than 3 months. RNA was extracted from PBMCs in TRIzol for both TCR sequencing and RNA sequencing. The method was multiplex PCR. Sequencing was carried out with an Illumina HiSeq 4000. iRepertoire HTBI primers and Arm-PCR amplification of CDR3 regions were used to construct TCR beta libraries. TCRdb redid the processing of the public reads, applying fastp at Q25 and MiXCR, and retained in-frame beta chains. Entries that share a CDR3 protein sequence are merged under the most common genes and DNA. This sample has approximately 400,000 distinct CDR3 sequences in its table, and around 14% of those were observed once. 16% of the sample lies in the top ten.

The same specimen was also included in a second study, on T cells in Graves' hyperthyroidism and ophthalmopathy.

Sequenced here: peripheral blood mononuclear cells (PBMCs), sampled at new diagnosis, from a patient treated with antithyroid drugs. These TCRs come from a woman between 25 and 40 years old with Graves disease. Donor details come from another sample of the same person, matched by shared clones.

In this sample, this clonotype turned up a few times. CDR3 loop: CASSGTVATNEKLFF. DNA for the CDR3: TGCGCCAGCAGTGGGACGGTCGCAACTAATGAAAAACTGTTTTTT. The J gene is TRBJ1-4, the V gene TRBV10-2; D unresolved. V was pared by 4 bases and J by 0 bases, with 9 bases between. The CDR3 is 15 amino acids. Germline V gives CDR1 WSHSY, CDR2 SAAADI.

Regarding this clonotype: A much larger clone sits a single nucleotide away, making a read error possible. V and J are TRBV12-3 or TRBV12-4 and TRBJ2-5, with D perhaps being TRBD1 or TRBD2 (5 bases each). Trimming cost V 6 bases and J 11 bases, with 22 bases left between them. The CDR3 loop spans 14 amino acids. The CDR3 is CASSLSGGVGEQYF. CDR3 sequence (DNA): TGTGCCAGCAGCTTGTCTGGGGGAGTCGGTGAGCAGTACTTC.

V gene TRBV5-5 combines with J gene TRBJ2-1; TRBD1 might be the D (5 bases). The CDR3 contains 13 residues. V was clipped by 4 bases and J by 8 bases, with 13 bases between them. Germline CDR1 is SGHKS and CDR2 is YYEKEE (reference sequence). The chain's CDR3 is CASSPRGWDEQFF. DNA for the CDR3: TGTGCCAGCAGCCCAAGGGGCTGGGATGAGCAGTTCTTC.

The V and J genes are TRBV7-3 and TRBJ2-1; 14 nucleotides agree with TRBD2. After removal of 5 bases from V and 2 bases from J, the junction contained 11 bases not matched to a gene. CDR3 length: 19 amino acids. Germline CDR1 is SGHTA and CDR2 is FQGTGA. The CDR3 region has the DNA TGTGCCAGCAGCACAAACGGACTAGCGGGAGGAGGCCCCTACAATGAGCAGTTCTTC. Protein: CASSTNGLAGGGPYNEQFF. Variable domain in full (rest from reference TRBV7-3 and TRBJ2-1): GAGVSQTPSNKVTEKGKYVELRCDPISGHTALYWYRQSLGQGPEFLIYFQGTGAADDSGLPNDRFFAVRPEGSVSTLKIQRTERGDSAVYLCASSTNGLAGGGPYNEQFFGPGTRLTVL.

This clonotype came up many times. The chain employs TRBV11-2 and TRBJ1-1, with 10 bases fitting TRBD1. This CDR3 has 14 residues. Unmatched junction bases numbered 5, after V lost 10 bases and J lost 0 bases. The germline V gene encodes CDR1 SGHAT and CDR2 FQNNGV. The CDR3 region has the DNA TGTGCCACCGGGACAGGGGCGTTGAACACTGAAGCTTTCTTT. This encodes CATGTGALNTEAFF. Supplemented by reference TRBV11-2 and TRBJ1-1, the full variable domain reads EAGVAQSPRYKIIEKRQSVAFWCNPISGHATLYWYQQILGQGPKLLIQFQNNGVVDDSQLPKDRFSAERLKGVDSTLKIQPAKLEDSAVYLCATGTGALNTEAFFGQGTRLTVV.

Only a few counts were recorded for this clonotype. This sequence joins TRBV19 and TRBJ1-4; D remains ambiguous. V lost 9 bases, J lost 0 bases, and 14 bases lay in between. The germline CDR1 and CDR2 sequences are LNHDA and SQIVND (reference sequence). The CDR3 sequence is 15 residues long. CDR3 DNA sequence: TGTGCCAGACTGGACGCCAGTGCAACTAATGAAAAACTGTTTTTT. The encoded protein is CARLDASATNEKLFF.